The clone carrying this TCR beta chain was counted many times. Its antigen is unknown. The source of the sample is a study of spatial heterogeneity in lung cancer. Whole-study context: Raw reads showed each unique TCR and UMI combination turning up more than ten times on average.

Germline CDR1 reads DFQATT; CDR2 reads SNEGSKA (reference sequence). V was clipped by 3 bases and J by 0 bases, with 15 bases between them. This CDR3 is built from 16 residues. The time point: sample taken at primary tumor resection. TCRs were sequenced from unsorted whole RNA of tumor, nontumor lung or PBMC. Points from the study as a whole: The appearance of ubiquitous expanded tumor TCRs in blood was greater at resection than follow-up.

MiXCR, run by TCRdb on the 5' RACE reads, gives a single entry per CDR3 protein. The table has around 48,000 distinct CDR3 sequences, roughly 5% seen once. The sample was PBMCs, taken at surgery. The J gene is TRBJ2-1, the V gene TRBV20-1; maybe TRBD1 (6 bases). This receptor was obtained from a male donor with early-stage non-small cell lung cancer. The CDR3 sequence: CSARVRTASSYNEQFF. As DNA, the CDR3 is TGCAGTGCTAGGGTACGGACAGCCAGCTCCTACAATGAGCAGTTCTTC.